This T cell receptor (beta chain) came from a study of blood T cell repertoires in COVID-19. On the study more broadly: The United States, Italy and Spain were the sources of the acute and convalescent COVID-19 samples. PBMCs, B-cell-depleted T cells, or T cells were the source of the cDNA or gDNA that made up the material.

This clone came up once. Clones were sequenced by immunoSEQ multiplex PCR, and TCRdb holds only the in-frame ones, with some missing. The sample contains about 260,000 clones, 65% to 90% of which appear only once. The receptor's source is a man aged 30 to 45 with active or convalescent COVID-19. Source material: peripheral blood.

In DNA, the CDR3 is TGTGCCAGTAGGCGGGGACAGGGGCCCGCTGAAGCTTTCTTT. Translating gives CASRRGQGPAEAFF. The V and J genes are TRBV19 and TRBJ1-1, with 10 positions matching TRBD1. The CDR3 runs to 14 residues. Germline V gene data show CDR1 as LNHDA and CDR2 as SQIVND (reference sequence). V shed 6 bases, J shed 6 bases, and the junction held 7 bases outside the gene matches.